The 7 T cell receptor beta chains in this list originate from one sample, sequenced in a study of glioma-infiltrating T cells after dendritic cell vaccination. This table comes from immunoSEQ multiplex PCR, and its TCRdb copy is limited to in-frame clones, with some not included. The data contain fewer than 85,000 clones, around nine tenths of them singletons. As for time point: after dendritic cell vaccination, including at tumor progression/relapse. The sample consisted of blood, taken after dendritic cell vaccination. Receptors originate from a human donor with glioblastoma.

The CDR3 nucleotides read TGTGCCAGCAGTTACATGGGGTCGGGGGACACCGGGGAGCTGTTTTTT. Translation: CASSYMGSGDTGELFF. This chain connects TRBV6-5 to TRBJ2-2, with D possibly matching TRBD2 (6 bases). The CDR3 contains 16 residues. Deletions cut 2 bases from V and 3 bases from J, with 13 bases between. CDR1 and CDR2 from the germline V gene are MNHEY and SVGAGI.

The chain uses TRBV7-9 and TRBJ1-2, with D hard to call. Per the germline V gene, CDR1 is SEHNR and CDR2 is FQNEAQ (reference sequence). This CDR3 contains 14 residues. Deletions cut 0 bases from V and 3 bases from J, with 8 bases between. CDR3 nucleotides: TGTGCCAGCAGCTTAGCGCTGGGAGACTATGGCTACACCTTC. Translation: CASSLALGDYGYTF.

The chain combines TRBV6-5 with TRBJ1-2; a possible D gene is TRBD1 (6 bases). The CDR3 sequence is 12 residues long. Trimming stripped 5 bases from V and 7 bases from J, with 11 bases between. Germline V lookup: CDR1 MNHEY, CDR2 SVGAGI. The CDR3 loop reads CASSKGDSGYTF. The CDR3, as DNA: TGTGCCAGCAGTAAGGGGGATAGTGGCTACACCTTC.

This chain uses TRBV5-6 with TRBJ2-7; TRBD1 is a possible D gene (5 bases). The length of the CDR3 is 13 residues. Trimming took 0 bases from V and 1 from J, leaving 5 bases between them. Germline V gene sequence: CDR1 SGHDT, CDR2 YYEEEE. The CDR3, as DNA: TGTGCCAGCAGCTTGGCAGGGTCCTACGAGCAGTACTTC. This translates into CASSLAGSYEQYF.

This clone was seen a single time. The chain recombines TRBV7-8 with TRBJ2-1; 9 bases line up with TRBD2. The CDR3 is made up of 17 amino acids. Germline V CDR1 and CDR2: SGHVS, FQNEAQ. V was pared by 5 bases and J by 7 bases, with 15 bases of the junction left unmatched. In nucleotides, the CDR3 is TGTGCCAGCAGCCCTCAGTTGTCTAGCGGGGCCACAAATGAGCAGTTCTTC. It translates to CASSPQLSSGATNEQFF.

This clone appeared a single time. The rearrangement links TRBV25-1 to TRBJ2-2, with 12 bases lining up with TRBD1. The J segment lost 4 bases and the V segment lost 2 bases, leaving 5 bases of the junction unmatched. The CDR3 covers 17 residues. Germline V gene sequence: CDR1 MGHDK, CDR2 SYGVNS. CDR3 protein: CASSEMGQGAGTGELFF. As DNA, the CDR3 is TGTGCCAGCAGTGAAATGGGACAGGGGGCCGGCACCGGGGAGCTGTTTTTT.

V gene TRBV4-2 combines with J gene TRBJ2-1; TRBD2 matches 13 bases. V was pared by 0 bases and J by 5 bases, with 1 base of the junction left unmatched. The germline CDR1 and CDR2 sequences are LGHNA and YNFKEQ. This CDR3 has 16 amino acids. CDR3 region: CASSQEGTSGNNEQFF. The DNA of the CDR3 is TGTGCCAGCAGCCAAGAGGGGACTAGCGGGAACAATGAGCAGTTCTTC.